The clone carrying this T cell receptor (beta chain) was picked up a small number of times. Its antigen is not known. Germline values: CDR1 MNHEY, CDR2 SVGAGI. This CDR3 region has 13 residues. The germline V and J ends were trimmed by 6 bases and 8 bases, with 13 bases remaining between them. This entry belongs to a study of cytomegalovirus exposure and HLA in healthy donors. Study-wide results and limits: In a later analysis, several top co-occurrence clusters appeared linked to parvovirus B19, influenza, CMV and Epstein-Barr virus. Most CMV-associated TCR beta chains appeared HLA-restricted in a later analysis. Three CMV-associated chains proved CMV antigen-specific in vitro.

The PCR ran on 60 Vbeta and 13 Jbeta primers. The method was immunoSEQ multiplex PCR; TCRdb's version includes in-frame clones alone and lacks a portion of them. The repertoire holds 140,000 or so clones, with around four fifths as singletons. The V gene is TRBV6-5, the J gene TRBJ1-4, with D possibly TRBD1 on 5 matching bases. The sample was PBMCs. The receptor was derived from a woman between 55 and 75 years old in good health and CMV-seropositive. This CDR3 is CASRTGGEEKLFF. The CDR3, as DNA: TGTGCCAGCAGGACGGGGGGGGAGGAAAAACTGTTTTTT.